The 29 T cell receptor beta chains presented below share a single source sample, sequenced in a study of tumor and adjacent non-tumor tissue in lung cancer. The template was RNA from unsorted bulk tissue. More than 3 cm separated this lung sample from the edge of the tumor. Three rounds of nested PCR, following a modified ARM-PCR protocol, produced the TCRbeta library. TCRdb used MiXCR to reprocess the multiplex PCR reads, holding one entry per CDR3 protein. The sample lists roughly 75,000 distinct CDR3 sequences; nearly 70% were seen once. Sequenced input: distant non-tumor lung tissue. The receptors stem from a woman between 45 and 65 years old with non-small cell lung cancer.

In its sample, this clonotype is medium-sized. The V call is TRBV29-1, the J call TRBJ1-2; 10 positions match TRBD1. The CDR3 spans 16 residues. Germline assignment: CDR1 SQVTM and CDR2 ANQGSEA. The V gene end was trimmed by 5 bases and the J gene end by 4 bases; junction bases not matched to a gene: 13. The CDR3 DNA sequence: TGCAGCGTTAACGCGGGACAGGGGATTGAGAGCTATGGCTACACCTTC. Translation gives CSVNAGQGIESYGYTF.

In its sample, this clonotype was seen many times. This chain connects TRBV4-1 to TRBJ2-5, with 14 positions matching TRBD2. Germline values: CDR1 MGHRA, CDR2 YSYEKL. The CDR3 runs to 18 residues. V lost 4 bases and J lost 4; bases outside the gene matches: 11. The CDR3 coding sequence is TGCGCCAGCAGCCCACCCCCGGGACTAGCGGGAGTTGGAGAGACCCAGTACTTC. It encodes CASSPPPGLAGVGETQYF.

Comments on this clonotype: At one end, the junction sequence differs from germline, possibly due to a read error. The chain links TRBV28 to TRBJ1-2; 10 positions agree with TRBD1. The CDR3 loop spans 16 amino acids. Germline assignment: CDR1 MDHEN and CDR2 SYDVKM. CDR3 loop: CANSLRRDRGLYGYTF. The CDR3 DNA is TGTGCCAACAGTTTAAGGCGCGACAGGGGGCTCTATGGCTACACCTTC.

Concerning this clonotype itself: No conserved phenylalanine or tryptophan is present at the end of the CDR3, so a read error is the likely explanation. This sequence joins TRBV20-1 and TRBJ2-7, with 7 bases matching TRBD1. CDR1 is DFQATT and CDR2 is SNEGSKA in the germline V gene (reference sequence). This CDR3 comprises 16 residues. Unmatched junction bases numbered 13, after V lost 1 base and J lost 4 bases. In DNA form, the CDR3 reads TGCAGTGCTAGAGCCCAGGCCCGGGACAGCTCATACGAGCAGTACTTA. Translation gives CSARAQARDSSYEQYL.

This clonotype was seen once. Sequence at one end of the junction differs from germline and may be a read error. The chain recombines TRBV20-1 with TRBJ2-5; D is unclear. In germline, CDR1 is DFQATT, CDR2 SNEGSKA (reference sequence). This CDR3 region has 14 residues. CDR3 in DNA: TGCAGTACCCAGTACCAAATGATCCAAGAGACCCGGTACTTC. It is translated as CSTQYQMIQETRYF.

This clonotype was seen a single time. This clone may be a read error of a much larger clone one base away. Likely a read error: the CDR3 ends without its conserved phenylalanine or tryptophan. V usage is TRBV29-1 and J usage is TRBJ1-2; 9 bases are a match to TRBD1. There are 16 residues in the CDR3. Germline CDR1 is SQVTM and CDR2 is ANQGSEA. The junction had 18 bases not matched to a gene; V was cut back by 6 bases and J by 7 bases. The CDR3 loop reads CSVQPGRDRASSGYTL. CDR3 nucleotides: TGCAGCGTCCAACCCGGGAGGGACAGGGCTTCTAGTGGCTACACCTTG.

This clonotype was observed many times. This rearrangement joins TRBV6-2 or TRBV6-3 to TRBJ2-6; D gene unclear. V lost 4 bases and J 3 bases, leaving 10 bases between the germline ends. CDR1 is MNHEY and CDR2 is SVGEGT in the germline V gene. The CDR3 totals 15 residues. The CDR3 DNA is TGTGCCAGCAGTTCACGGCCGGGTGGGGCCAACGTCCTGACTTTC. It codes for CASSSRPGGANVLTF.

On this clonotype: At one end, the junction sequence differs from germline, possibly due to a read error. The genes are TRBV6-5 and TRBJ2-1; TRBD2 matches 14 bases. The germline gives CDR1 MNHEY, CDR2 SVGAGI. The CDR3 loop spans 15 amino acids. CDR3: CASRTSGRAYDEQLF. The CDR3 DNA reads TGTGCCAGCAGGACTAGCGGGAGGGCCTACGATGAGCAGCTCTTC.

Concerning this clonotype: Given a much more abundant clone one base away, this may be a read error. The V and J genes are TRBV7-8 and TRBJ1-4; D possibly corresponds to TRBD1 (6 bases). Germline assignment: CDR1 SGHVS and CDR2 FQNEAQ. The CDR3 runs 16 residues. CDR3 amino acids: CANSRSSTGLNEKLFF. The CDR3, as DNA: TGTGCCAACAGCCGCTCTTCCACAGGGCTAAATGAAAAACTGTTTTTT.

This clonotype appeared once. The J gene is TRBJ2-1, the V gene TRBV7-3, with TRBD1 identical over 8 bases. Germline CDR1 is SGHTA and CDR2 is FQGTGA. The CDR3 covers 15 residues. V dropped 3 bases and J dropped 11; count of bases not matched to a gene: 12. The CDR3 loop is CASSLTGDAYTKQFF. DNA of the CDR3: TGTGCCAGCAGCTTGACAGGGGACGCCTACACTAAGCAGTTCTTC.

Of note for this clonotype: This sequence may be a read error, since a much larger clone differs from it by one base. The genes are TRBV20-1 and TRBJ2-1, with 11 positions matching TRBD2. The V gene's germline CDR1 is DFQATT and CDR2 SNEGSKA (reference sequence). The CDR3 is made up of 17 amino acids. The CDR3 DNA follows: TGCAGTGCTCTAGTACCTAGCGGGGGGAGCTCCTACGATGAGCAGTTCTTC. It codes for CSALVPSGGSSYDEQFF.

With respect to this clonotype: A much larger clone sits a single nucleotide away, making a read error possible. The rearrangement joins TRBV5-4 to TRBJ2-3; tentative D call: TRBD1 (5 bases). CDR3 length: 13 residues. Per germline, CDR1 SGHNT and CDR2 YYREEE (reference sequence). Here the CDR3 DNA reads TGTGTCAGCAGCCAGGGCTCCCGTGATACGCAGTATTTT. The encoded protein is CVSSQGSRDTQYF.

This clonotype was counted a single time. One junction end does not reproduce the germline sequence, and a read error may be involved. V is TRBV20-1 and J is TRBJ2-6, with a possible D match to TRBD1 (5 bases). Germline-derived CDR1 and CDR2 are DFQATT and SNEGSKA (reference sequence). The CDR3 is 17 residues long. The CDR3 DNA reads as TGCAGTGCTGCCTCTGTAGACAGCCCCTCTGCGGCCAACGTCCAGACTTTC. Translation: CSAASVDSPSAANVQTF.

On this clonotype: At one of its ends the junction is not consistent with the germline gene, which may arise from a read error. The chain has TRBV6-2 or TRBV6-3 and TRBJ1-1, with a tentative D call TRBD1 (5 bases). CDR1 and CDR2 (germline): MNHEY, SVGEGT. CDR3 length equals 13 residues. CDR3 nucleotide sequence: TGTGCCACCAGCCCACAGGAGAACACTGAAGCTTTCTTC. It yields the protein CATSPQENTEAFF.

The chain combines TRBV4-3 with TRBJ2-7; D uncertain. Deletions cut 1 base from V and 6 bases from J, with 10 bases between. The CDR3 runs 13 residues. CDR1 and CDR2 (germline): LGHNA, YSLEER. As DNA, the CDR3 is TGCGCCAGCAGCCAAGTGTGGGCGACCGAGCAGTACTTC. The encoded protein is CASSQVWATEQYF.

This clonotype was detected once. A junction end diverges from the germline sequence, so it may reflect a read error. This chain's CDR3 is CSASSGDSLLDDQFF. Here the CDR3 DNA reads TGCAGTGCTTCCTCGGGGGACTCCCTATTAGATGACCAGTTCTTC. The chain combines TRBV20-1 with TRBJ2-1; TRBD2 is a possible D gene (6 bases). The CDR3 contains 15 residues. The germline CDR1 and CDR2 sequences are DFQATT and SNEGSKA (reference sequence).

The chain couples TRBV7-9 to TRBJ1-2; 8 bases align to TRBD1. Germline values: CDR1 SEHNR, CDR2 FQNEAQ (reference sequence). Trimming cost V 9 bases and J 11 bases; bases outside gene matches: 17. There are 14 residues in the CDR3. Here the CDR3 DNA reads TGTGCCAGGAGGCCTCCTGGACAGGGAGGGTATTACACCTTC. This codes for CARRPPGQGGYYTF.

With respect to this clonotype: A junction end diverges from the germline sequence, so it may reflect a read error. The chain is built from TRBV20-1 and TRBJ1-1; D is possibly TRBD1 (5 bases). The CDR3 consists of 13 residues. Germline-derived CDR1 and CDR2 are DFQATT and SNEGSKA (reference sequence). Here the CDR3 reads CSAREGARTKAIF. CDR3 bases: TGCAGTGCTAGAGAAGGGGCACGGACTAAAGCTATCTTT.

This clonotype was detected a few times. In this CDR3 the conserved last residue, phenylalanine or tryptophan, is missing, so a read error is likely. The CDR3 nucleotides are TGTGCCATCAGGGACAGCGGGGGTTTGACGAATACGCAGTATCTT. As protein: CAIRDSGGLTNTQYL. The chain joins TRBV10-3 to TRBJ2-3, with 8 nucleotides matching TRBD2. Per germline, CDR1 ENHRY and CDR2 SYGVKD. V lost 6 bases to trimming and J lost 7 bases; unmatched junction nucleotides: 12. This CDR3 has 15 residues.

Regarding this clonotype: The junction differs from germline at one of its ends, possibly a read error. This chain connects TRBV6-2 or TRBV6-3 to TRBJ2-7; D is perhaps TRBD2 (5 bases). CDR3 length equals 13 residues. Germline lookup yields CDR1 MNHEY and CDR2 SVGEGT. CDR3 loop: CASSYLGLREHYF. The CDR3 DNA reads TGTGCCAGCAGTTACCTGGGTCTGAGGGAGCACTACTTC.

A remark on this clonotype: A read error may explain this, as a much larger clone is one base away. This rearrangement joins TRBV20-1 to TRBJ1-1, with a weak D call TRBD1 (5 bases). Germline V gene sequence: CDR1 DFQATT, CDR2 SNEGSKA (reference sequence). Trimming took off 7 bases at V and 3 bases at J, with 27 bases between the two ends. The CDR3 runs 17 residues. CDR3 sequence reads: CSVLLFTGTPKDTEAFF. CDR3 bases: TGCAGTGTTTTGTTGTTTACAGGAACTCCAAAGGACACTGAAGCTTTCTTT.

This clonotype was detected once. Germline and junction disagree at one end, which may indicate a read error. The chain combines TRBV20-1 with TRBJ2-7; TRBD2 might be the D (6 bases). The CDR3 extends over 15 amino acids. Germline loops: CDR1 DFQATT, CDR2 SNEGSKA (reference sequence). The CDR3, as DNA: TGCAGTGCTAGTACGGGACTCGGCGATTCCTTCGAGGAGTACTTC. Translating gives CSASTGLGDSFEEYF.

The V and J genes are TRBV11-2 and TRBJ2-3; perhaps TRBD1 as D (6 bases). The length of the CDR3 is 14 residues. V was cut by 0 bases and J by 13 bases, with 17 bases left in between. Germline V gene lookup returns CDR1 SGHAT and CDR2 FQNNGV. CDR3 bases: TGTGCCAGCAGCTTAGACCCAGGGGAATCAACGAAGTATTTT. Its protein is CASSLDPGESTKYF.

Turning to this clonotype: Given a much more abundant clone one base away, this may be a read error. For the CDR3, the DNA is TGTGCCAACAGCCGCAGTATGAACCAAGAGACCCAGTACTTC. It translates to CANSRSMNQETQYF. The chain couples TRBV28 to TRBJ2-5; D unclear. Germline V CDR1 and CDR2: MDHEN, SYDVKM. Trimming shortened V by 10 bases and J by 0 bases, and 15 bases separated the two germline ends. The CDR3 loop spans 14 amino acids. Using reference TRBV28 and TRBJ2-5 for the parts outside the CDR3, the full variable domain is DVKVTQSSRYLVKRTGEKVFLECVQDMDHENMFWYRQDPGLGLRLIYFSYDVKMKEKGDIPEGYSVSREKKERFSLILESASTNQTSMYLCANSRSMNQETQYFGPGTRLLVL.

This clonotype was seen once. The chain is built from TRBV6-2 or TRBV6-3 and TRBJ2-5; 7 nucleotides match TRBD1. The germline gives CDR1 MNHEY, CDR2 SVGEGT. This CDR3 comprises 14 residues. The junction had 8 bases not matched to a gene; V was cut back by 6 bases and J by 4 bases. CDR3 nucleotides: TGTGCCAGCAGACCGGGACAGCATACAGAGACCCAGTACTTC. Its translation is CASRPGQHTETQYF.

Worth noting for this clonotype: A junction boundary mismatches the germline segment, possibly from a read error. The CDR3 DNA sequence: TGCAGCATTGATCTAGCGGGAGATACCGAGCTGTACTTC. Translated: CSIDLAGDTELYF. The rearrangement links TRBV29-1 to TRBJ2-7; TRBD2 matches 10 bases. The CDR3 loop spans 13 amino acids. Germline CDR1 and CDR2: SQVTM and ANQGSEA.

Details on this clonotype: Compared with germline, one end of the junction differs, possibly owing to a read error. The rearrangement links TRBV28 to TRBJ1-5; D remains ambiguous. This CDR3 comprises 16 residues. Germline CDR1 is MDHEN and CDR2 is SYDVKM. The DNA for the CDR3 is TGTACCAGCAGTCTAACTCAGAGGCTTAGCAATCAGGCCCAGCATTTT. This gives the protein CTSSLTQRLSNQAQHF.

This clonotype was seen once. Since the CDR3 does not end with the conserved phenylalanine or tryptophan, this likely comes from a read error. V usage is TRBV4-1 and J usage is TRBJ2-7; a weak D match, TRBD1 (6 bases). Trimming removed 3 bases from V and 8 bases from J, with 17 bases in between. Germline V gene data show CDR1 as MGHRA and CDR2 as YSYEKL. The CDR3 has 14 amino acids. This CDR3 reads CASSHPLRGDKQYC. CDR3 DNA: TGCGCCAGCAGCCATCCCTTGCGAGGGGACAAGCAGTACTGC.

This clonotype appeared many times. This chain joins TRBV28 and TRBJ1-4; the match to TRBD1 covers 9 bases. The CDR3 has 13 residues. Germline CDR1 is MDHEN and CDR2 is SYDVKM. With 6 bases clipped from V and 8 bases from J, the junction kept 4 bases outside the gene matches. Here the CDR3 reads CASRGQGYEKLFF. In DNA form, the CDR3 reads TGTGCCAGCAGAGGACAGGGGTACGAAAAACTGTTTTTT.